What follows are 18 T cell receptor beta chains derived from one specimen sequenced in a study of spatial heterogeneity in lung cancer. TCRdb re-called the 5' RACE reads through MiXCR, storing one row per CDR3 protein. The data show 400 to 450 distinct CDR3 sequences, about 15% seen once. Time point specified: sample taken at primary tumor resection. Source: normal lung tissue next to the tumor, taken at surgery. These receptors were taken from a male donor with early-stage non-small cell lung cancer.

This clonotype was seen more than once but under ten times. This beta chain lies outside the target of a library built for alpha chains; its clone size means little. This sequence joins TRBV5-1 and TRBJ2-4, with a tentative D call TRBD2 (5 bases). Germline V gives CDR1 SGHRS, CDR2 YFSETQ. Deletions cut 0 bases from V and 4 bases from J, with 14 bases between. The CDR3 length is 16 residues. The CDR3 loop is CASSLDAGRGKNIQYF. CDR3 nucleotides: TGCGCCAGCAGCTTGGACGCGGGTAGAGGGAAAAACATTCAGTACTTC.

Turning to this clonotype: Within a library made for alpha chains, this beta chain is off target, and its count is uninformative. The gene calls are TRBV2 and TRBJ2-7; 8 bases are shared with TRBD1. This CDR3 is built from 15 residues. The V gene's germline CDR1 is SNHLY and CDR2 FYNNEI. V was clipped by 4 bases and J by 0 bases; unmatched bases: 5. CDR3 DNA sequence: TGTGCCAGCAGTGGGGACAGGACCTCCTCCTACGAGCAGTACTTC. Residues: CASSGDRTSSYEQYF.

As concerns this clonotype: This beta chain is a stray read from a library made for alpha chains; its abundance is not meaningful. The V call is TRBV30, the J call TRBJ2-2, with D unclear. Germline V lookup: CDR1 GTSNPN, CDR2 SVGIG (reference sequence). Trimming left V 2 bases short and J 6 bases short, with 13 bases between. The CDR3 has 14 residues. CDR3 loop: CAWSPWAGPGELFF. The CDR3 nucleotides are TGTGCCTGGAGTCCCTGGGCCGGTCCCGGGGAGCTGTTTTTT.

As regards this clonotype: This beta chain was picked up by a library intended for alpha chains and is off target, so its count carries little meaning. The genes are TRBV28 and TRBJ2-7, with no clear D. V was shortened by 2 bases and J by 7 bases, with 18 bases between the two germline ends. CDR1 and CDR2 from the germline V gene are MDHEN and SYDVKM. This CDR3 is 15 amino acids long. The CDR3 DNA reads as TGTGCCAGCAGTTTAATATTACCTAATCTAAGAGAGCAGTACTTC. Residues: CASSLILPNLREQYF.

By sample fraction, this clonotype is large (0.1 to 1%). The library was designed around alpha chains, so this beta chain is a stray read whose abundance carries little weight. CDR3 amino acids: CTKRISGTDTQYF. The CDR3 coding sequence is TGCACTAAGCGCATTTCGGGGACAGATACGCAGTATTTT. The chain employs TRBV20-1 and TRBJ2-3; possibly TRBD2 for D (5 bases). The CDR3 is made up of 13 amino acids. Germline CDR1 DFQATT, CDR2 SNEGSKA (reference sequence).

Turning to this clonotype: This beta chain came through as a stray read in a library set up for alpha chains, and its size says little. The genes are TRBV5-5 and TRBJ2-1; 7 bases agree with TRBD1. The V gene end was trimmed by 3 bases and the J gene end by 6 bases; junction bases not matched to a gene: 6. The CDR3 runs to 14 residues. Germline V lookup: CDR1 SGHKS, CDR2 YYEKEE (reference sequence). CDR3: CASSSGTASNEQFF. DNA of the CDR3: TGTGCCAGCAGCTCCGGGACAGCTTCCAATGAGCAGTTCTTC.

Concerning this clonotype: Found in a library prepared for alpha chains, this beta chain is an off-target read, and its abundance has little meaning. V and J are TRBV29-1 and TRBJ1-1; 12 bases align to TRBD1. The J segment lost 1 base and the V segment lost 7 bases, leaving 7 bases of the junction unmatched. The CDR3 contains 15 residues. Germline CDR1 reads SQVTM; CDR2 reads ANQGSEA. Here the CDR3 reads CSAEGTGGGNTEAFF. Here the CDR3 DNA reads TGCAGCGCCGAGGGGACAGGGGGCGGGAACACTGAAGCTTTCTTT.

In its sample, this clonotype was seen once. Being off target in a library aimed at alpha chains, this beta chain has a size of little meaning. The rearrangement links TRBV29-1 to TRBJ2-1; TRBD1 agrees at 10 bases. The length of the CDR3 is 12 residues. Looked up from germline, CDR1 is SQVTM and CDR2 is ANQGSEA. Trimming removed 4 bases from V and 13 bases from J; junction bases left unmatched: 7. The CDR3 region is CSVVPWTGGQFF. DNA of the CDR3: TGCAGCGTTGTACCCTGGACAGGGGGACAGTTCTTC.

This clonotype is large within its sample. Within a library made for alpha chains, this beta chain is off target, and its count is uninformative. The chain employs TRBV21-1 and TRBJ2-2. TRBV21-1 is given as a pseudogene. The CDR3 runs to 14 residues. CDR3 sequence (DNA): TGTGCCAGCAGCCCACCCAGGAACACCGGGGAGCTGTTTTTT. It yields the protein CASSPPRNTGELFF.

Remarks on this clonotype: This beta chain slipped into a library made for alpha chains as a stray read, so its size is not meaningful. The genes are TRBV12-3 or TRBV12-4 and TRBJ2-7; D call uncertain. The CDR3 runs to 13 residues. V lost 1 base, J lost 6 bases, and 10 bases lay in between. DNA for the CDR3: TGTGCCAGCAGTTTAGACCCTCGAGTCGAGCAGTACTTC. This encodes CASSLDPRVEQYF.

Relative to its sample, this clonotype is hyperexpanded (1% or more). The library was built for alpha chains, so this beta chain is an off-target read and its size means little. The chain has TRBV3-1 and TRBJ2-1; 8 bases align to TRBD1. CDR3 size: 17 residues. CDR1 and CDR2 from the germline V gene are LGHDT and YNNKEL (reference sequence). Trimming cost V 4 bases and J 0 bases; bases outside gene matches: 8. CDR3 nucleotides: TGTGCCAGCAGCCCACAGGGGGACGCGCCCTCCTACAATGAGCAGTTCTTC. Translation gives CASSPQGDAPSYNEQFF.

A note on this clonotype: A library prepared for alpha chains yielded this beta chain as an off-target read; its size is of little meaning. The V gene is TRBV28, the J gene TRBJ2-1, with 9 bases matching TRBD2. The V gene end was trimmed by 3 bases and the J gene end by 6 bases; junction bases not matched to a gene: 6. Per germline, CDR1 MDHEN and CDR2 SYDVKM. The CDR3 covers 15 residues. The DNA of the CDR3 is TGTGCCAGCAGTTTGGAGCTAGCGGGAATCAATGAGCAGTTCTTC. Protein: CASSLELAGINEQFF.

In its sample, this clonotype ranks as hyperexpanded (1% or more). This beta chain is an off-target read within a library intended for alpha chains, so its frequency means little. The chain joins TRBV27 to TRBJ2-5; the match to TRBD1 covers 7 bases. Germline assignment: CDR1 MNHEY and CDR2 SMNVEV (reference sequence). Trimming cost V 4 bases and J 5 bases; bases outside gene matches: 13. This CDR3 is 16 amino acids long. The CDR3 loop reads CASSSPLPTGTETQYF. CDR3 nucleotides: TGTGCCAGCAGTTCCCCTCTACCGACAGGGACGGAGACCCAGTACTTC.

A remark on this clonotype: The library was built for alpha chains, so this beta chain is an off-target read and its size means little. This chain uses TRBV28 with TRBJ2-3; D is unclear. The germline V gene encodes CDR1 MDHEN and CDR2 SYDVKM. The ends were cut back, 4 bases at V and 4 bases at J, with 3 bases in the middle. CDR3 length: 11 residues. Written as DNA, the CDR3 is TGTGCCAGCAGTTACTCAGATACGCAGTATTTT. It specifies CASSYSDTQYF.

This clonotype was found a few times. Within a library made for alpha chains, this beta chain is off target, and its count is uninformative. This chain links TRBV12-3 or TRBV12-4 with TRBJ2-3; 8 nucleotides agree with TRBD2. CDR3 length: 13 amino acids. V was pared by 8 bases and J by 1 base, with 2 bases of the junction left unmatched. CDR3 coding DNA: TGTGCCAGCCTGACTAGCGGCACAGATACGCAGTATTTT. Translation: CASLTSGTDTQYF.

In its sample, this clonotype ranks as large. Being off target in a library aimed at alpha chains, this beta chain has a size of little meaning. The CDR3 sequence: CASSLSGEADTQYF. Written as DNA, the CDR3 is TGCGCCAGCAGCTTGTCGGGAGAGGCAGATACGCAGTATTTT. The rearrangement links TRBV5-1 to TRBJ2-3; D perhaps matches TRBD2 (6 bases). Looked up from germline, CDR1 is SGHRS and CDR2 is YFSETQ. V was trimmed by 1 base and J by 4 bases, leaving 10 bases between them. The CDR3 totals 14 residues.

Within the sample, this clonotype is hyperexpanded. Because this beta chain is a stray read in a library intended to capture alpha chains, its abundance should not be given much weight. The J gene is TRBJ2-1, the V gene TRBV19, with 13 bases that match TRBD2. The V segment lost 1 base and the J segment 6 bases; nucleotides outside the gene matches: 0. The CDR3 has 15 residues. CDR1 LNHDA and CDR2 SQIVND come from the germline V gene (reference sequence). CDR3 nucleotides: TGTGCCAGTAGTATAGGGACTAGCGGGAGCAATGAGCAGTTCTTC. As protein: CASSIGTSGSNEQFF.

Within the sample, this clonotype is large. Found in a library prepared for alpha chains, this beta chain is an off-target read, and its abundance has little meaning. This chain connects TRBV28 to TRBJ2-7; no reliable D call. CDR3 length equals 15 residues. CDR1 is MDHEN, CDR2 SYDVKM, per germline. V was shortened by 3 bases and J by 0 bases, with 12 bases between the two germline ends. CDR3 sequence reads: CASSFGSESSYEQYF. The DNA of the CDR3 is TGTGCCAGCAGTTTTGGCAGCGAGAGCTCCTACGAGCAGTACTTC.